The T cell receptor beta chain described here comes from a study of CD8 T cells in ankylosing spondylitis. Regarding the study as a whole: Clones linked to disease, bearing a CD8+ phenotype, were relatively rare in peripheral blood. In ankylosing spondylitis blood, a motif of eight highly homologous TCR beta variants appeared characteristic. Some of the motif variants had earlier been found in reactive arthritis patients' fluid and blood. The clones that were linked to disease were reported to be significantly enriched in matched synovial fluid samples from ankylosing spondylitis patients.

A word on this clonotype: Its antigen is not identified.

V lost 2 bases and J lost 3, with 17 bases in between. The germline V gene encodes CDR1 SGHTA and CDR2 FQGNSA. There are 16 residues in the CDR3. Quantitative 5'-RACE was performed with molecular barcodes, and it yielded the TCR beta libraries. Each CDR3 protein gets one entry after TCRdb re-called the 5' RACE reads with MiXCR. The data show 200,000 to 250,000 distinct CDR3 sequences, about 18% seen once. The receptor's source is a male donor with ankylosing spondylitis. The chain employs TRBV7-2 and TRBJ2-7, with TRBD1 as a possible D gene (5 bases). The sequenced material came from blood, either unsorted or a sorted T cell fraction (not recorded which). CDR3 coding DNA: TGTGCCAGCAGCTTAAGGGTAGAGGTAGGGGACTACGAGCAGTACTTC. This encodes CASSLRVEVGDYEQYF.